This entry concerns a single T cell receptor beta chain. The antigen is not known. Here immunoSEQ multiplex PCR was the method, and the copy in TCRdb shows in-frame clones only, minus some. This table holds more than 1 million clones, about 80% found once. The entry originates in a study of shared clonotypes between healthy human individuals. Study results and caveats: A few donors held about 5% of naive CD4 clonotypes in common. Unshared clonotypes carried lower generation probabilities than those common to all four donors.

Trimming pared 8 bases from V and 0 bases from J, leaving 8 bases between. Germline lookup yields CDR1 SNHLY and CDR2 FYNNEI. The CDR3 spans 12 residues. The sequence was collected from a man younger than 35 in good health. Some clones in this sample may be carry-over from other donors' samples. This chain joins TRBV2 and TRBJ2-7; D is perhaps TRBD2 (5 bases). The sequenced material came from memory CD4+ T cells from PBMCs. The sample's subset: CD45RA-negative fraction. CDR3 nucleotides: TGTGCCAGCCTACGGGACTCCTACGAGCAGTACTTC. Translating it yields CASLRDSYEQYF.